The 4 T cell receptor beta chains below come from one sample, sequenced in a study of T cells after somatic rescue of genetic block (dated by TCRdb to about 2020). To prepare the library, the immunoSEQ multiplex PCR assay was applied. The table was pulled from immuneACCESS by TCRdb, which kept in-frame rearrangements only. Such tables lose some clones; where checked, under half of the loss comes from unresolved V genes, and the rest has no known cause. This sample gives 9,500 to 15,000 clones in total; 60% to 75% of them show up just once. The top ten clones comprise approximately 20% of the sample. Sequencing was done on a sample of peripheral blood mononuclear cells (PBMCs). The receptors come from a boy between 10 and 17 years old.

This rearrangement joins TRBV9 to TRBJ2-2; D is ambiguous. V gave up 5 bases and J gave up 3 bases, with 8 bases separating them. The CDR3 runs 13 residues. Germline V CDR1 and CDR2: SGDLS, YYNGEE. CDR3 coding DNA: TGTGCCAGCAGTTTCCAGGACACCGGGGAGCTGTTTTTT. Its protein is CASSFQDTGELFF.

The gene calls are TRBV28 and TRBJ2-3; a possible D gene is TRBD2 (6 bases). The V gene's germline CDR1 is MDHEN and CDR2 SYDVKM. Trimming took 3 bases from V and 1 from J, leaving 8 bases between them. CDR3 length: 14 residues. The CDR3, as DNA: TGTGCCAGCAGTTTGGGGGGAGGCACAGATACGCAGTATTTT. Amino acid sequence: CASSLGGGTDTQYF.

The V gene is TRBV7-9, the J gene TRBJ2-7, with 7 bases matching TRBD1. This CDR3 is 15 amino acids long. CDR1 is SEHNR and CDR2 is FQNEAQ in the germline V gene (reference sequence). V shed 2 bases, J shed 3 bases, and the junction held 7 bases outside the gene matches. In DNA form, the CDR3 reads TGTGCCAGCAGCTTAACAGGGGCGAAACACTACGAGCAGTACTTC. Its protein is CASSLTGAKHYEQYF. Filled out from reference TRBV7-9 and TRBJ2-7, the complete variable domain reads DTGVSQNPRHKITKRGQNVTFRCDPISEHNRLYWYRQTLGQGPEFLTYFQNEAQLEKSRLLSDRFSAERPKGSFSTLEIQRTEQGDSAMYLCASSLTGAKHYEQYFGPGTRLTVT.

Points on this clone: The junction departs from the called germline gene at one end, perhaps through a read error. The CDR3 spells CSANPALEYSEQFF. The CDR3 DNA is TGCAGCGCCAACCCGGCACTAGAATACAGTGAGCAGTTCTTC. The genes are TRBV29-1 and TRBJ2-1; weak D call: TRBD2 (5 bases). Germline values: CDR1 SQVTM, CDR2 ANQGSEA. The CDR3 runs 14 residues.